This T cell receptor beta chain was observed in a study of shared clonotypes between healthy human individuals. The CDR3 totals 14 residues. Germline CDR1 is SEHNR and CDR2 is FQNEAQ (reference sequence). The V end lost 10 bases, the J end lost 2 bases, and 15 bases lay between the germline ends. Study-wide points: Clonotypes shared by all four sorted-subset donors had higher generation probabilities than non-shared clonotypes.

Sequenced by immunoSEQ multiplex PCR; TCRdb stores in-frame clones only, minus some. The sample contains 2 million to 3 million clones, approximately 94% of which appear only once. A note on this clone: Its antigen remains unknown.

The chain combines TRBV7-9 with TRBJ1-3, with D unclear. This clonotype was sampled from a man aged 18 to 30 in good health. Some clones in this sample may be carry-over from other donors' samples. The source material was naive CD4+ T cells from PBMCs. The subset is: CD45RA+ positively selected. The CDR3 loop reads CATTGGFTGNTIYF. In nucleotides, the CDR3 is TGTGCCACCACCGGAGGGTTCACTGGAAACACCATATATTTT.